What follows are 5 T cell receptor beta chains derived from one specimen sequenced in a study of blood T cell repertoires in COVID-19. The table came from immunoSEQ multiplex PCR; TCRdb's copy has only in-frame clones and leaves some out. The sample yields approximately 340,000 clones, around four fifths seen once. Input material: peripheral blood. The receptors were sampled from a man younger than 45 with active or convalescent COVID-19.

The J gene is TRBJ2-7, the V gene TRBV6-5, with 9 bases aligning to TRBD1. With 6 bases clipped from V and 6 bases from J, the junction kept 12 bases outside the gene matches. The CDR3 runs to 15 residues. Germline V gene lookup returns CDR1 MNHEY and CDR2 SVGAGI. The CDR3 loop reads CASRTSQGAQSEQYF. CDR3 bases: TGTGCCAGCAGAACCTCACAGGGGGCGCAAAGCGAGCAGTACTTC.

The chain couples TRBV28 to TRBJ2-1; weak D call: TRBD1 (5 bases). This CDR3 is built from 16 residues. Trimming took 3 bases from V and 5 from J, leaving 17 bases between them. CDR1 and CDR2 (germline): MDHEN, SYDVKM. CDR3 in DNA: TGTGCCAGCAGTTTCCCCAGGGCAGGGTTACACAATGAGCAGTTCTTC. Its protein is CASSFPRAGLHNEQFF.

The chain has TRBV19 and TRBJ2-2; D is unresolved. Germline CDR1 is LNHDA and CDR2 is SQIVND (reference sequence). The CDR3 is 13 residues long. V lost 7 bases to trimming and J lost 0 bases, with 6 bases between them. CDR3 amino acids: CASIRANTGELFF. CDR3 coding DNA: TGTGCCAGTATTCGGGCGAACACCGGGGAGCTGTTTTTT.

This clone showed up just a few times. This sequence joins TRBV5-6 and TRBJ2-7, with a weak D call TRBD1 (7 bases). V was shortened by 3 bases and J by 2 bases, with 21 bases between the two germline ends. From germline, CDR1 is SGHDT and CDR2 YYEEEE. CDR3 length equals 17 residues. The CDR3 loop is CASSSSKRVRGTYEQYF. CDR3 bases: TGTGCCAGCAGCTCCTCGAAGCGGGTCAGGGGGACCTACGAGCAGTACTTC.

The chain joins TRBV6-5 to TRBJ2-1; 9 bases align to TRBD1. The V gene end was trimmed by 7 bases and the J gene end by 5 bases; junction bases not matched to a gene: 3. In germline, CDR1 is MNHEY, CDR2 SVGAGI. This CDR3 comprises 13 residues. In nucleotides, the CDR3 is TGTGCCAGCAAAAGGACAGGGGACAATGAGCAGTTCTTC. Its protein product is CASKRTGDNEQFF.